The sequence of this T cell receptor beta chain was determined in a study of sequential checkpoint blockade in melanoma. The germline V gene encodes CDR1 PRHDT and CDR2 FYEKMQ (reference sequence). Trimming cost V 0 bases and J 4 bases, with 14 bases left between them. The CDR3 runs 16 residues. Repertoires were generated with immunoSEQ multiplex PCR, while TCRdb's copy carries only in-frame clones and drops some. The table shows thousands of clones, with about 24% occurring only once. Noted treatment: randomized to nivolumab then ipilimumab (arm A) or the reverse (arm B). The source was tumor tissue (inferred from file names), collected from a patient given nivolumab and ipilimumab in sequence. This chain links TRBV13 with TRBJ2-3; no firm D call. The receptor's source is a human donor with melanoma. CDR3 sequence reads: CASSLGGPIGPDTQYF. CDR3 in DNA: TGTGCCAGCAGCTTAGGAGGACCCATCGGTCCAGATACGCAGTATTTT.